This T cell receptor (beta chain) is drawn from a study of blood T cells in healthy people across ages. Then a second PCR, running roughly 7 to 12 cycles, was carried out with a sample-barcoded 5' primer and a J-beta primer mix. TCRdb re-derived calls from the 5' RACE reads in MiXCR, one entry per CDR3 protein. The profile shows 630,000 or so distinct CDR3 sequences, less than 35% of them singletons. The germline V gene encodes CDR1 DFQATT and CDR2 SNEGSKA (reference sequence). The CDR3 extends over 19 amino acids. Regarding this clonotype: A read error may be the cause here, since a much bigger clone is one base away.

Specimen: blood. The sequence came from a woman of 80 years or more in good health. This chain links TRBV20-1 with TRBJ2-3; D possibly matches TRBD1 or TRBD2 (6 bases each). CDR3 protein: CSARMAKGGRGASTDAQYF. As DNA, the CDR3 is TGCAGTGCTAGAATGGCTAAGGGGGGCAGGGGAGCTAGCACAGATGCGCAGTATTTT.